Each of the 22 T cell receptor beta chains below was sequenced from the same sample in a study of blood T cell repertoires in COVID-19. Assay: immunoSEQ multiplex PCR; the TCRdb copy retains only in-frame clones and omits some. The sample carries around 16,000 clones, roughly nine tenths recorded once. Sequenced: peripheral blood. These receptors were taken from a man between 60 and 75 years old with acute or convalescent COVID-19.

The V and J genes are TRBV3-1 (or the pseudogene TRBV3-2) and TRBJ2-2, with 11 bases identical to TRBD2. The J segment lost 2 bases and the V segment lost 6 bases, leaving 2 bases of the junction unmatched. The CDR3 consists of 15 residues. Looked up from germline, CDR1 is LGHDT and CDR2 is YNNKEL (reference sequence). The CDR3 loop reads CASRRLAGNTGELFF. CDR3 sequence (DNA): TGTGCCAGCAGGAGACTAGCGGGAAACACCGGGGAGCTGTTTTTT.

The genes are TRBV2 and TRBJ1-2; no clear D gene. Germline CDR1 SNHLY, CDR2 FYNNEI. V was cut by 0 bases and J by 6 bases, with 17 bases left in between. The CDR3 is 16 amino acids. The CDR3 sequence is CASSEAEEEPLDGYTF. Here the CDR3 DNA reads TGTGCCAGCAGTGAAGCGGAAGAGGAACCTCTGGATGGCTACACCTTC.

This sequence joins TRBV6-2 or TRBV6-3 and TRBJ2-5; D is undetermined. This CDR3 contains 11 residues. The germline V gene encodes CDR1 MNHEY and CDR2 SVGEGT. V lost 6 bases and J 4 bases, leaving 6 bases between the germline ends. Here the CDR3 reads CASSVRETQYF. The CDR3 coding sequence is TGTGCCAGCAGCGTTAGAGAGACCCAGTACTTC.

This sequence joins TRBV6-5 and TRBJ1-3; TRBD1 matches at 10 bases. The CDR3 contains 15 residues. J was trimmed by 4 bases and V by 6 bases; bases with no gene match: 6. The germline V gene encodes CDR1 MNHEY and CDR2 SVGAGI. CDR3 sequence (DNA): TGTGCCAGCAGGGACAGGGGGATTCAAGGAAACACCATATATTTT. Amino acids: CASRDRGIQGNTIYF.

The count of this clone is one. CDR3 protein: CASSLVDRRGEKLFF. As DNA, the CDR3 is TGTGCCAGCAGCTTAGTGGACAGGCGAGGGGAAAAACTGTTTTTT. The chain combines TRBV7-2 with TRBJ1-4, with 7 bases lining up with TRBD1. The CDR3 is 15 amino acids. The germline CDR1 and CDR2 sequences are SGHTA and FQGNSA. J lost 8 bases, V lost 1 base, and 7 bases had no gene match.

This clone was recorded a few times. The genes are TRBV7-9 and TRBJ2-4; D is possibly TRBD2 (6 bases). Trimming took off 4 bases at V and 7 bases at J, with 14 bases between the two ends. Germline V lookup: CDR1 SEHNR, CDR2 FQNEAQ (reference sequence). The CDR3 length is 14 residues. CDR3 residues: CASSYRDLGNIQYF. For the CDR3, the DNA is TGTGCCAGCAGCTACCGGGACTTGGGGAACATTCAGTACTTC.

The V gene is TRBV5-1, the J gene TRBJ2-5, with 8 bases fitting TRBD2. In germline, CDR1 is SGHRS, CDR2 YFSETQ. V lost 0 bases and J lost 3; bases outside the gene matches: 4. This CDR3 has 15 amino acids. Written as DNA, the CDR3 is TGCGCCAGCAGCTTGGAGGGACTAGGAGAAGAGACCCAGTACTTC. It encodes CASSLEGLGEETQYF. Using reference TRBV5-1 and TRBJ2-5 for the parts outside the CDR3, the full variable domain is KAGVTQTPRYLIKTRGQQVTLSCSPISGHRSVSWYQQTPGQGLQFLFEYFSETQRNKGNFPGRFSGRQFSNSRSEMNVSTLELGDSALYLCASSLEGLGEETQYFGPGTRLLVL.

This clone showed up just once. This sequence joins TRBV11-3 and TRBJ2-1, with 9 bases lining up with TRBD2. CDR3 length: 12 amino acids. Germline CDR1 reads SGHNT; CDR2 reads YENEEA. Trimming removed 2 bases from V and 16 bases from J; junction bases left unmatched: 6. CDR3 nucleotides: TGTGCCAGCAGCTTAAGAGCGGGAGGAATTTTCTTC. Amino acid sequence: CASSLRAGGIFF. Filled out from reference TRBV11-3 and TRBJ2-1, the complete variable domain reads EAGVVQSPRYKIIEKKQPVAFWCNPISGHNTLYWYLQNLGQGPELLIRYENEEAVDDSQLPKDRFSAERLKGVDSTLKIQPAELGDSAVYLCASSLRAGGIFFGPGTRLTVL.

CDR3 in amino acids: CASSLGGVNEKLFF. The CDR3 region has the DNA TGTGCCAGCAGTTTAGGGGGGGTTAATGAAAAACTGTTTTTT. The chain carries TRBV28 and TRBJ1-4; D is possibly TRBD1 (5 bases). The CDR3 is made up of 14 amino acids. Per the germline V gene, CDR1 is MDHEN and CDR2 is SYDVKM. Trimming shortened V by 2 bases and J by 4 bases, and 8 bases separated the two germline ends.

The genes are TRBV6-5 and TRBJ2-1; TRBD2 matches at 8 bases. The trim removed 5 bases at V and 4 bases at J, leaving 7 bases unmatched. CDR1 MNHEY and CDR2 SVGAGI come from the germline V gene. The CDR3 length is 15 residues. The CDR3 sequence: CASSRREGPYNEQFF. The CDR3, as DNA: TGTGCCAGCAGTCGACGGGAGGGCCCTTACAATGAGCAGTTCTTC.

CDR3 in DNA: TGTGCCAGTAGTATAGGGTCGGCGGGGATGCGGCGTGAAAAACTGTTTTTT. It encodes CASSIGSAGMRREKLFF. The chain is built from TRBV19 and TRBJ1-4; D not resolved. CDR3 length equals 17 residues. Deletions cut 1 base from V and 7 bases from J, with 19 bases between. Germline CDR1 and CDR2: LNHDA and SQIVND (reference sequence). The full variable domain, in which reference TRBV19 and TRBJ1-4 provide the parts outside the CDR3, is DGGITQSPKYLFRKEGQNVTLSCEQNLNHDAMYWYRQDPGQGLRLIYYSQIVNDFQKGDIAEGYSVSREKKESFPLTVTSAQKNPTAFYLCASSIGSAGMRREKLFFGSGTQLSVL.

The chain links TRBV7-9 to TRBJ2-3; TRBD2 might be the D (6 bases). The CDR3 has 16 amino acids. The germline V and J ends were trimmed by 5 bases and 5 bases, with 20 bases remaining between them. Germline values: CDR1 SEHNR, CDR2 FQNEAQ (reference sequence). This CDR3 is CASSPRGTSGGDTQYF. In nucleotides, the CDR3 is TGTGCCAGCAGCCCCCGCGGGACCTCCGGGGGAGATACGCAGTATTTT.

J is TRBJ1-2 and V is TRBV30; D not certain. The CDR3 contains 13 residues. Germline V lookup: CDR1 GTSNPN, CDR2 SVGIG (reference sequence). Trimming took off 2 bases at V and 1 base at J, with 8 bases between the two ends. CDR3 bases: TGTGCCTGGAGTCGGGGATTTAACTATGGCTACACCTTC. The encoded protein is CAWSRGFNYGYTF.

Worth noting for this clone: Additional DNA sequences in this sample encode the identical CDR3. The DNA of the CDR3 is TGCAGCGTCGGCCTTAGCGGGGAGACCCAGTACTTC. The encoded protein is CSVGLSGETQYF. V gene TRBV29-1 combines with J gene TRBJ2-5, with 7 bases lining up with TRBD2. The CDR3 totals 12 residues. In germline, CDR1 is SQVTM, CDR2 ANQGSEA. After removal of 6 bases from V and 5 bases from J, the junction contained 6 bases not matched to a gene.

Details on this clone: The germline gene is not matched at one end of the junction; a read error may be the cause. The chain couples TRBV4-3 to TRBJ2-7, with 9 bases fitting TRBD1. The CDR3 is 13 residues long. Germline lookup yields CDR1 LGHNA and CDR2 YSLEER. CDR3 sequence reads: CASSQGRDREPYF. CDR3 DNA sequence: TGCGCCAGCAGCCAAGGGAGGGACAGGGAGCCGTACTTC.

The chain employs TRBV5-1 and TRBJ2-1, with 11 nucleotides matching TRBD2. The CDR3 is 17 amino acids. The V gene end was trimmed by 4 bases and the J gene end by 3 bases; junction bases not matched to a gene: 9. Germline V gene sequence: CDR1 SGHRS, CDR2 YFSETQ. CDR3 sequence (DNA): TGCGCCAGCAGCCCACGGAGGACTAGCGGGTTCTACAATGAGCAGTTCTTC. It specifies CASSPRRTSGFYNEQFF.

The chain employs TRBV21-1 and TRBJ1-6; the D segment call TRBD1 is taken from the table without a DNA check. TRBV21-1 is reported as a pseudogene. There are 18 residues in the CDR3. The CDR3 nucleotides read TGTGCCAGCAGCAAACCCTTGACAGCCAGCTCCTATAATTCACCCCTCCACTTT. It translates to CASSKPLTASSYNSPLHF.

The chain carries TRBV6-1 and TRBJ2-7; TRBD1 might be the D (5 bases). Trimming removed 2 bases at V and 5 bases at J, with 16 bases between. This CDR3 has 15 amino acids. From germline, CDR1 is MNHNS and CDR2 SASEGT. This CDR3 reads CASSENGAFRHEQYF. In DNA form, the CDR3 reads TGTGCCAGCAGTGAAAATGGGGCCTTTCGCCACGAGCAGTACTTC.

The CDR3 protein is CASSVGTDIQPQHF. DNA for the CDR3: TGTGCCAGCAGCGTTGGGACAGATATTCAGCCCCAGCATTTT. The chain employs TRBV9 and TRBJ1-5; 7 bases are shared with TRBD1. CDR3 length: 14 amino acids. V gave up 2 bases and J gave up 6 bases; unmatched junction bases: 5. Germline V gene sequence: CDR1 SGDLS, CDR2 YYNGEE.

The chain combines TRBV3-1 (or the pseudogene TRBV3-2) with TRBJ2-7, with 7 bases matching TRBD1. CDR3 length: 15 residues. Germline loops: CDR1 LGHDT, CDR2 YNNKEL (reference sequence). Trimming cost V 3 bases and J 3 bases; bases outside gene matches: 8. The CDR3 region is CASSQIGQALYEQYF. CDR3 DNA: TGTGCCAGCAGCCAGATCGGACAGGCGCTCTACGAGCAGTACTTC.

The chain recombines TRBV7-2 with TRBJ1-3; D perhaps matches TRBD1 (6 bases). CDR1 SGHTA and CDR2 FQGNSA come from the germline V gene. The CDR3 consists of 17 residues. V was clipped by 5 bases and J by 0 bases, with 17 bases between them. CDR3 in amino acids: CASSLSQGPLSGNTIYF. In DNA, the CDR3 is TGTGCCAGCAGCCTATCACAGGGTCCCCTCTCTGGAAACACCATATATTTT.

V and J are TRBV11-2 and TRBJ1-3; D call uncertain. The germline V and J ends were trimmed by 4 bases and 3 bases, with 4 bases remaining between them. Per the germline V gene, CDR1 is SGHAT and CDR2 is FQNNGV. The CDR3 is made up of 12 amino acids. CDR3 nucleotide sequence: TGTGCCAGCAGCTCGGGTGGAAACACCATATATTTT. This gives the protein CASSSGGNTIYF.